The clone carrying this T cell receptor (beta chain) was seen only a few times. Its antigen is not known. These data are taken from a study of cytomegalovirus exposure and HLA in healthy donors. Broader study findings: Researchers had no immune exposure information except CMV serostatus available. Earlier analysis yielded a pattern in which most TCR beta V segments were productive about 90% or about 30% of the time.

Primers for the PCR totalled 60 Vbeta and 13 Jbeta. The method was immunoSEQ multiplex PCR; TCRdb's version includes in-frame clones alone and lacks a portion of them. The sample lists roughly 80,000 clones, about 68% seen once, with under 7.5% in the top ten. The specimen sequenced was PBMCs. This TCR came from a woman aged 45 to 65 in good health and CMV-seropositive.

The CDR3 is CASSRPGQGDYNEQFF. The CDR3 DNA sequence: TGTGCCAGCAGCCGACCTGGACAGGGGGACTACAATGAGCAGTTCTTC. The rearrangement links TRBV13 to TRBJ2-1, with TRBD1 identical over 10 bases. The germline V gene has CDR1 PRHDT and CDR2 FYEKMQ (reference sequence). There are 16 residues in the CDR3. The ends lost 5 bases at V and 3 bases at J; junction bases unmatched: 7.